The following is a TCR beta chain sequence with its context. Its antigen is undetermined. V was shortened by 6 bases and J by 6 bases, with 12 bases between the two germline ends. CDR1 and CDR2 from the germline V gene are SQVTM and ANQGSEA. The CDR3 sequence is 11 residues long. The data belong to a study of T cells generated in artificial thymic organoids. General study findings and limits: Organoid-derived CD8 T cells had diversity comparable to thymic and blood naive cells.

Semi-nested PCR with reverse primers in the TRAC or TRBC constant regions amplified each chain separately. Each CDR3 protein is one row after TCRdb ran MiXCR on the 5' RACE reads. The data hold approximately 5,100 distinct CDR3 sequences, with 30% to 40% observed a single time. Healthy adult donors gave non-mobilized peripheral blood. These are blood naive CD8 T cells, sorted CD3+TCRalphabeta+CD8+CD45RO-CCR7+. RNA was purified from approximately 40,000 to 200,000 sorted cells per sample. The specimen was naive CD8+ T cells from blood. As to subset: CD3+TCRalphabeta+CD8SP T cells; for blood, CD45RO-CCR7+ naive CD8+ T cells. This sequence was found in a human donor who gave cord blood stem cells for thymic organoid culture, a cardiac surgery patient who gave postnatal thymus, or a blood donor (not recorded which). The J gene is TRBJ2-7, the V gene TRBV29-1; D not resolved. As DNA, the CDR3 is TGCAGCGTATGGACGCGATGCGAGCAGTACTTC. Its protein is CSVWTRCEQYF.